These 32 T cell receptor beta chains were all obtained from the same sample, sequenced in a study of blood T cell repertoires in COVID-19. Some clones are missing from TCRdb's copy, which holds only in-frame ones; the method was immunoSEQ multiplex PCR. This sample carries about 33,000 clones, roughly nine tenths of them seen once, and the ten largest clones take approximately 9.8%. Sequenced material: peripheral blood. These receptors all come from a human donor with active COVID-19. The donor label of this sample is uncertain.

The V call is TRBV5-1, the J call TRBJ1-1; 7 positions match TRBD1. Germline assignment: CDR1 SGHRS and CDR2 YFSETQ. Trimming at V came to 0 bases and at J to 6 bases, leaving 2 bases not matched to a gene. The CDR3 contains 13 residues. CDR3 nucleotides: TGCGCCAGCAGCTTGGACAGGGGCGCTGAAGCTTTCTTT. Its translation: CASSLDRGAEAFF.

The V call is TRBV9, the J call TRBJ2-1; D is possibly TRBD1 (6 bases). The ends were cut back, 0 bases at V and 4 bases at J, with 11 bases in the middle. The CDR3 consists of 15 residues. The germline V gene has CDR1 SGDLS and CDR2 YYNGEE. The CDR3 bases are TGTGCCAGCAGCGTAGGGGTGACAGGTTACAATGAGCAGTTCTTC. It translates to CASSVGVTGYNEQFF.

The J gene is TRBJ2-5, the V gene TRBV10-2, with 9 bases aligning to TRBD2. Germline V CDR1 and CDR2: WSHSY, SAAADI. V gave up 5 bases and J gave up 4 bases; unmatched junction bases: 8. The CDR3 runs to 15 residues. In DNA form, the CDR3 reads TGCGCCAGCAGTACGTTAGCGGGGGCGGGAGAGACCCAGTACTTC. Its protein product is CASSTLAGAGETQYF.

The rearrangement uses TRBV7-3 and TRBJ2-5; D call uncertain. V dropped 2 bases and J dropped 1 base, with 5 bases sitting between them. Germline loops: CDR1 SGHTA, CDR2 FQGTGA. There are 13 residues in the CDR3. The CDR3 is CASSLRFQETQYF. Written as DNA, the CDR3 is TGTGCCAGCAGCTTACGGTTCCAAGAGACCCAGTACTTC.

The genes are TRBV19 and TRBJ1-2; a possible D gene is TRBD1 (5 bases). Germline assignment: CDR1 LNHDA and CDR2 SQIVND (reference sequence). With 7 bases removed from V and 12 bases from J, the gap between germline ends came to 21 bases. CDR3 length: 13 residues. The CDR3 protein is CASTSTGGVIHTF. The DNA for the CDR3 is TGTGCCAGTACCTCCACAGGCGGAGTTATTCACACCTTC.

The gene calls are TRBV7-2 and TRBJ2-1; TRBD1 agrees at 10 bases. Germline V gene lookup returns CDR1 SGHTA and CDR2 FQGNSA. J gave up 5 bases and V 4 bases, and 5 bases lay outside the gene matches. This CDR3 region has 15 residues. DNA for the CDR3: TGTGCCAGCAGCTCAGACAGGGGGCAAAACAATGAGCAGTTCTTC. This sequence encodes CASSSDRGQNNEQFF.

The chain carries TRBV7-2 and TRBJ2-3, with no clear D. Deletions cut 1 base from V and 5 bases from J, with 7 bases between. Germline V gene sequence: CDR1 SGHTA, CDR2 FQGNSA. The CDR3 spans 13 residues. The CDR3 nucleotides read TGTGCCAGCAGCTTAGAGCCACTAGATACGCAGTATTTT. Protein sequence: CASSLEPLDTQYF.

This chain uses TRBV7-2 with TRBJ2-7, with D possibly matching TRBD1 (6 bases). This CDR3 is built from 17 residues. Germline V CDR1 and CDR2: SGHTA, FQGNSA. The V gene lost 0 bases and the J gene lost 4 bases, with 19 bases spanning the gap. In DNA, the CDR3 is TGTGCCAGCAGCTTAGCGGGAAGACAGGCCCTTCCTTACGAGCAGTACTTC. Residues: CASSLAGRQALPYEQYF.

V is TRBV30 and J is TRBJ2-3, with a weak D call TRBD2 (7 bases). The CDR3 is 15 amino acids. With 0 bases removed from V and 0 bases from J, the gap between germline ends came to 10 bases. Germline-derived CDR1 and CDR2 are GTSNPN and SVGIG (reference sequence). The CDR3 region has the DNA TGTGCCTGGAGTGTCGGGGGGCCTAGCACAGATACGCAGTATTTT. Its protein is CAWSVGGPSTDTQYF.

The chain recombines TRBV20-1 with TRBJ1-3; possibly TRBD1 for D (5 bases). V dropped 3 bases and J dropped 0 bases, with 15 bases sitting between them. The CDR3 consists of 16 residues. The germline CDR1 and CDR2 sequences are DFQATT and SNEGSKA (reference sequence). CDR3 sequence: CSASWAGSSSGNTIYF. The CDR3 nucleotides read TGCAGTGCTAGTTGGGCAGGGTCGAGCTCTGGAAACACCATATATTTT.

The DNA for the CDR3 is TGCAGCGTCTGGGTGGACAGTTTCAACTCTGGGGCCAACGTCCTGACTTTC. Its translation is CSVWVDSFNSGANVLTF. V is TRBV29-1 and J is TRBJ2-6; a weak D match, TRBD1 (6 bases). Trimming removed 6 bases from V and 0 bases from J, with 18 bases in between. This CDR3 has 17 residues. Germline V gene data show CDR1 as SQVTM and CDR2 as ANQGSEA.

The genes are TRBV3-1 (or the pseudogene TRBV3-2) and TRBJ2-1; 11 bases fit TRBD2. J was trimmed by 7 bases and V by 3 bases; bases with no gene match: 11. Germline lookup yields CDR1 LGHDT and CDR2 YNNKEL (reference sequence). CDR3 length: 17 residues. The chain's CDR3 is CASSHDDPGLAGNEQFF. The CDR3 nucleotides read TGTGCCAGCAGCCATGATGACCCTGGACTAGCGGGTAATGAGCAGTTCTTC.

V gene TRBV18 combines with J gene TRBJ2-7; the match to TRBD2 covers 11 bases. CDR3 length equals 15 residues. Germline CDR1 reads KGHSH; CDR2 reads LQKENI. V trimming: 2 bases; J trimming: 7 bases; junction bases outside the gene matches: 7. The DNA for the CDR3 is TGTGCCAGCTCACCATCGGCTAGCGGGGGGCTTGAGCAGTACTTC. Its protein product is CASSPSASGGLEQYF. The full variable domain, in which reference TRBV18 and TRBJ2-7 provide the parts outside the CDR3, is NAGVMQNPRHLVRRRGQEARLRCSPMKGHSHVYWYRQLPEEGLKFMVYLQKENIIDESGMPKERFSAEFPKEGPSILRIQQVVRGDSAAYFCASSPSASGGLEQYFGPGTRLTVT.

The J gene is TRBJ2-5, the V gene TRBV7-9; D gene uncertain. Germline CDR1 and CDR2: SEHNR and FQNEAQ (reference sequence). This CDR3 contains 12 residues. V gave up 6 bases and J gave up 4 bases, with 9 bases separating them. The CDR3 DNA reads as TGTGCCAGCAGACCTGAGAGAGAGACCCAGTACTTC. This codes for CASRPERETQYF.

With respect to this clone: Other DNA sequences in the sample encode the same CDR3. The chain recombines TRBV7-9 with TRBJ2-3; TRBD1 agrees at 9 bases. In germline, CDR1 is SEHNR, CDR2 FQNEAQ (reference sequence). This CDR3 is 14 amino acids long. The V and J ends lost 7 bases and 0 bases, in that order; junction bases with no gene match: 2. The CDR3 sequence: CASTGTGSTDTQYF. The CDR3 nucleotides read TGTGCCAGCACCGGGACAGGGAGCACAGATACGCAGTATTTT.

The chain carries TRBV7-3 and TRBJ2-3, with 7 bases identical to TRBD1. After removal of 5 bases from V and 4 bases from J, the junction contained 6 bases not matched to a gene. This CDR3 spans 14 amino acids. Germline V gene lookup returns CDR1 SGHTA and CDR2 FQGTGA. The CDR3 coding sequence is TGTGCCAGCAGCCTCCGGGACAGAGCAGATACGCAGTATTTT. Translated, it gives CASSLRDRADTQYF.

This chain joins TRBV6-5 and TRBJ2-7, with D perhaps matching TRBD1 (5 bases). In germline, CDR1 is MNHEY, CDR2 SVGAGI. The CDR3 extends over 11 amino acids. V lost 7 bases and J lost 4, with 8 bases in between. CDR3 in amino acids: CASNGAYEQYF. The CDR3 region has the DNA TGTGCCAGCAATGGGGCTTACGAGCAGTACTTC.

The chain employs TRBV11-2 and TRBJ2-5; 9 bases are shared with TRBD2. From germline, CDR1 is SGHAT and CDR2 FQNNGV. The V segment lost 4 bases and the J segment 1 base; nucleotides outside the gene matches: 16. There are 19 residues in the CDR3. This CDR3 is CASSSPWREGRFLQETQYF. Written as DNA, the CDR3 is TGTGCCAGCAGCTCCCCATGGCGGGAGGGCCGATTTCTCCAAGAGACCCAGTACTTC.

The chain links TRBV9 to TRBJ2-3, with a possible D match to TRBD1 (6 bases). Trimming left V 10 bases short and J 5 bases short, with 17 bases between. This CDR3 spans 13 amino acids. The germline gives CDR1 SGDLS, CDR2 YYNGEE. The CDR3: CAGGRGYEDTQYF. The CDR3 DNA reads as TGTGCCGGGGGCCGGGGCTACGAAGATACGCAGTATTTT.

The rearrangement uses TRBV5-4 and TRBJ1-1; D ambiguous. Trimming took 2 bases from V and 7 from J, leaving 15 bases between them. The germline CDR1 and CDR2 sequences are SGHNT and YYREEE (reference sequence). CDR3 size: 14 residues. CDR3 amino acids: CASSFPDSRGEAFF. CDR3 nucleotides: TGTGCCAGCAGCTTTCCCGACTCCCGGGGTGAAGCTTTCTTT.

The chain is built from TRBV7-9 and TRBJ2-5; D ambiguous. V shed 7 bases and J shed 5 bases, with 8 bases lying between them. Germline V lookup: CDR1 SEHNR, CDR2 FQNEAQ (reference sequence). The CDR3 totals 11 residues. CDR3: CASTREETQYF. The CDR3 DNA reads TGTGCCAGCACCCGCGAGGAGACCCAGTACTTC.

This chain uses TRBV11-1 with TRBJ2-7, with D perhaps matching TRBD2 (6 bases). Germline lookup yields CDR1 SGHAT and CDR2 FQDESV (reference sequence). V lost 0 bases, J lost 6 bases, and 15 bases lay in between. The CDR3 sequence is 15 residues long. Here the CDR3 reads CASSLARDFLTEQYF. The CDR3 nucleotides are TGTGCCAGCAGCTTAGCCAGGGACTTCCTAACCGAGCAGTACTTC.

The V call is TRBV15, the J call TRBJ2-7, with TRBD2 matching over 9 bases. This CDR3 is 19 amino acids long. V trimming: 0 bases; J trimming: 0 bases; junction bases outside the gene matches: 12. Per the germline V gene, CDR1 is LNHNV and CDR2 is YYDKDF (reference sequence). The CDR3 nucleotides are TGTGCCACCAGCAGAGATTTGCTAGCGGGACGAACGAACTCCTACGAGCAGTACTTC. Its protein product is CATSRDLLAGRTNSYEQYF.

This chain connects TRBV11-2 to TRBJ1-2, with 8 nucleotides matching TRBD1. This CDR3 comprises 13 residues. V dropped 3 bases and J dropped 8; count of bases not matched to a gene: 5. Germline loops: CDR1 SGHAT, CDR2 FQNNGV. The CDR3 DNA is TGTGCCAGCAGCTTGACAGGGGACGGAGGCTACACCTTC. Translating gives CASSLTGDGGYTF.

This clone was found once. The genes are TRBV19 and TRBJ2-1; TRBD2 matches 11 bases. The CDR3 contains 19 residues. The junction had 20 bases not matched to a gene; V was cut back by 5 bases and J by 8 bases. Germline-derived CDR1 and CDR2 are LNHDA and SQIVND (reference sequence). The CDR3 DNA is TGTGCCAGTAGTCCTTATACCCTCCGTAGCGGGAGGGCAACCTATGAGCAGTTCTTC. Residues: CASSPYTLRSGRATYEQFF.

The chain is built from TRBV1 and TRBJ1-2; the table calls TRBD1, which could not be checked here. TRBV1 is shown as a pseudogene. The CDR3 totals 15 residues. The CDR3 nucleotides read TGCACCAGCAGCCAAGAGCTCAGAACCTTCTATGGCTACACCTTC. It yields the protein CTSSQELRTFYGYTF.

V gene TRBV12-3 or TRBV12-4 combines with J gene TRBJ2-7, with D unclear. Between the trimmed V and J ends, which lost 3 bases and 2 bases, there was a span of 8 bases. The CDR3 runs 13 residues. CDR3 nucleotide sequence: TGTGCCAGCAGTTTTCACTTACCCTACGAGCAGTACTTC. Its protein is CASSFHLPYEQYF.

CDR3 residues: CASSLSQGRFYNEQFF. The CDR3 nucleotides are TGTGCCAGCAGCTTGTCCCAGGGAAGGTTCTACAATGAGCAGTTCTTC. V usage is TRBV5-6 and J usage is TRBJ2-1, with a weak D call TRBD1 (5 bases). CDR1 SGHDT and CDR2 YYEEEE come from the germline V gene. This CDR3 spans 16 amino acids. The germline V and J ends were trimmed by 1 base and 3 bases, with 14 bases remaining between them.

CDR3 bases: TGCAGTCACCTTTCCGGACTAGCTGCTCTGGAGACCCAGTACTTC. Amino acids: CSHLSGLAALETQYF. This chain joins TRBV29-1 and TRBJ2-5; TRBD2 matches at 8 bases. The germline V gene has CDR1 SQVTM and CDR2 ANQGSEA. CDR3 length equals 15 residues.

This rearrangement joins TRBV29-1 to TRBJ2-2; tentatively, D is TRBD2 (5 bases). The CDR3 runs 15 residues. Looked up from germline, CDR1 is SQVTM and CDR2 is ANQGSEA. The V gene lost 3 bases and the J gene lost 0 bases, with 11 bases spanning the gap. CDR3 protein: CSVERAGTNTGELFF. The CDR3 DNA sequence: TGCAGCGTTGAGCGGGCAGGAACGAACACCGGGGAGCTGTTTTTT.

CDR3 in amino acids: CASSPLERGLEQYF. The CDR3 DNA follows: TGTGCCAGCTCACCCCTAGAGAGGGGGCTCGAGCAGTACTTC. The chain is built from TRBV18 and TRBJ2-7; TRBD1 agrees at 7 bases. The CDR3 consists of 14 residues. The junction had 8 bases not matched to a gene; V was cut back by 3 bases and J by 6 bases. Germline lookup yields CDR1 KGHSH and CDR2 LQKENI.

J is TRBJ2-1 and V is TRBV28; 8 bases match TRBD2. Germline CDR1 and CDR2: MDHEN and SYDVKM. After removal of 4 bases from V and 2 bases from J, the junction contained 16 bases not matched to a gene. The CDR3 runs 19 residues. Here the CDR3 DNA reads TGTGCCAGCAGTTCCCCCCCTCGACTAGCGCAAAACACCTACAATGAGCAGTTCTTC. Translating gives CASSSPPRLAQNTYNEQFF.